Below are 29 T cell receptor beta chains sequenced from a single sample in a study of T cell changes during pregnancy in multiple sclerosis. Produced via immunoSEQ multiplex PCR; TCRdb's table is partial and in-frame only. Among some 60,000 clones listed, roughly nine tenths were seen once. The specimen was peripheral blood, collected before pregnancy. The receptors were sampled from a female donor with multiple sclerosis, enrolled in a pregnancy study.

This sequence joins TRBV19 and TRBJ2-4; a possible D gene is TRBD1 (5 bases). The CDR3 is made up of 14 amino acids. CDR1 and CDR2 from the germline V gene are LNHDA and SQIVND (reference sequence). Trimming cost V 6 bases and J 8 bases, with 17 bases left between them. The CDR3 bases are TGTGCCAGTAGGCCAGGACAAGAGATGGACATTCAGTACTTC. Translated, it gives CASRPGQEMDIQYF.

The count of this clone is one. This sequence joins TRBV6-5 and TRBJ1-1; no reliable D call. V lost 0 bases, J lost 5 bases, and 13 bases lay in between. The CDR3 totals 15 residues. From germline, CDR1 is MNHEY and CDR2 SVGAGI. CDR3 protein: CASSYSSREGTEAFF. CDR3 in DNA: TGTGCCAGCAGTTACTCTTCGCGGGAGGGAACTGAAGCTTTCTTT.

The chain recombines TRBV7-2 with TRBJ1-2; tentatively, D is TRBD1 (6 bases). CDR3 length: 15 amino acids. V shed 2 bases and J shed 7 bases, with 17 bases lying between them. CDR1 is SGHTA and CDR2 is FQGNSA in the germline V gene. This CDR3 is CASSLPTGQNSGYTF. As DNA, the CDR3 is TGTGCCAGCAGCTTACCCACTGGACAGAATTCTGGCTACACCTTC.

The chain has TRBV19 and TRBJ2-2, with a weak D call TRBD1 (5 bases). The CDR3 has 14 amino acids. Germline lookup yields CDR1 LNHDA and CDR2 SQIVND (reference sequence). V shed 3 bases and J shed 3 bases, with 8 bases lying between them. CDR3 sequence: CASSIGADTGELFF. CDR3 nucleotides: TGTGCCAGTAGTATTGGGGCAGACACCGGGGAGCTGTTTTTT. Supplemented by reference TRBV19 and TRBJ2-2, the full variable domain reads DGGITQSPKYLFRKEGQNVTLSCEQNLNHDAMYWYRQDPGQGLRLIYYSQIVNDFQKGDIAEGYSVSREKKESFPLTVTSAQKNPTAFYLCASSIGADTGELFFGEGSRLTVL.

This chain joins TRBV4-1 and TRBJ2-1; 9 bases are a match to TRBD1. CDR1 and CDR2 from the germline V gene are MGHRA and YSYEKL. V lost 2 bases and J lost 4; bases outside the gene matches: 6. CDR3 length: 16 amino acids. DNA of the CDR3: TGCGCCAGCAGCCAAACCGGGACAGGGAGTTACAATGAGCAGTTCTTC. The encoded protein is CASSQTGTGSYNEQFF.

The chain is built from TRBV19 and TRBJ1-2, with D perhaps TRBD1 (5 bases). CDR1 is LNHDA, CDR2 SQIVND, per germline (reference sequence). The CDR3 length is 14 residues. V gave up 7 bases and J gave up 7 bases, with 19 bases separating them. CDR3 region: CASTRMGQGGGYTF. Here the CDR3 DNA reads TGTGCCAGTACCCGAATGGGGCAGGGTGGTGGCTACACCTTC.

This sequence joins TRBV4-2 and TRBJ1-4; possibly TRBD1 for D (5 bases). This CDR3 comprises 16 residues. Between the trimmed V and J ends, which lost 0 bases and 5 bases, there was a span of 13 bases. Germline CDR1 reads LGHNA; CDR2 reads YNFKEQ. In nucleotides, the CDR3 is TGTGCCAGCAGCCAAGATATCGGGGGAGGGAATGAAAAACTGTTTTTT. Encoded protein: CASSQDIGGGNEKLFF.

The chain has TRBV27 and TRBJ1-1; D uncertain. Germline CDR1 and CDR2: MNHEY and SMNVEV (reference sequence). The CDR3 is 14 amino acids. Trimming stripped 5 bases from V and 0 bases from J, with 10 bases between. The chain's CDR3 is CASSPIYLNTEAFF. The DNA for the CDR3 is TGTGCCAGCAGTCCTATCTACCTGAACACTGAAGCTTTCTTT.

The chain is built from TRBV7-2 and TRBJ2-7, with 7 bases that match TRBD1. J was trimmed by 6 bases and V by 3 bases; bases with no gene match: 8. Per the germline V gene, CDR1 is SGHTA and CDR2 is FQGNSA. This CDR3 region has 14 residues. Written as DNA, the CDR3 is TGTGCCAGCAGCTTTAGACAGGGAATGGGCGAGCAGTACTTC. The encoded protein is CASSFRQGMGEQYF.

In this sample, this clone turned up once. As DNA, the CDR3 is TGTGCCAGCAGCTTAGTGTTAGGGGAATGGAACGAGCAGTACTTC. Its translation: CASSLVLGEWNEQYF. The chain joins TRBV7-9 to TRBJ2-7; possibly TRBD1 for D (5 bases). This CDR3 spans 15 amino acids. V was shortened by 1 base and J by 5 bases, with 15 bases between the two germline ends. Per the germline V gene, CDR1 is SEHNR and CDR2 is FQNEAQ (reference sequence).

This chain joins TRBV10-2 and TRBJ2-2, with 7 positions matching TRBD1. Trimming removed 7 bases from V and 8 bases from J; junction bases left unmatched: 13. Per germline, CDR1 WSHSY and CDR2 SAAADI. The CDR3 runs to 15 residues. The CDR3 sequence is CASTPGQFGAGELFF. In nucleotides, the CDR3 is TGCGCCAGCACCCCGGGACAGTTTGGGGCGGGGGAGCTGTTTTTT.

The V call is TRBV19, the J call TRBJ2-1; TRBD1 matches 7 bases. Germline loops: CDR1 LNHDA, CDR2 SQIVND (reference sequence). The CDR3 consists of 15 residues. V lost 3 bases, J lost 4 bases, and 6 bases stayed unmatched. Here the CDR3 DNA reads TGTGCCAGTAGTATCCAGGGGGTCGGATACAATGAGCAGTTCTTC. It codes for CASSIQGVGYNEQFF. Full variable domain (missing parts from reference TRBV19 and TRBJ2-1): DGGITQSPKYLFRKEGQNVTLSCEQNLNHDAMYWYRQDPGQGLRLIYYSQIVNDFQKGDIAEGYSVSREKKESFPLTVTSAQKNPTAFYLCASSIQGVGYNEQFFGPGTRLTVL.

This chain uses TRBV14 with TRBJ1-2; a possible D gene is TRBD1 (6 bases). CDR1 is SGHDN and CDR2 is FVKESK in the germline V gene. CDR3 length: 13 residues. The V end lost 0 bases, the J end lost 5 bases, and 7 bases lay between the germline ends. The CDR3 region is CASSQEDRYGYTF. The CDR3 nucleotides are TGTGCCAGCAGCCAAGAGGACAGATATGGCTACACCTTC.

This CDR3 reads CASSYATGANTEAFF. CDR3 coding DNA: TGTGCCAGCAGTTACGCGACAGGGGCAAACACTGAAGCTTTCTTT. This chain uses TRBV6-5 with TRBJ1-1, with 8 nucleotides matching TRBD1. J was trimmed by 2 bases and V by 2 bases; bases with no gene match: 4. CDR3 length: 15 residues. Germline assignment: CDR1 MNHEY and CDR2 SVGAGI.

This sequence joins TRBV11-2 and TRBJ2-5, with a tentative D call TRBD2 (6 bases). Per germline, CDR1 SGHAT and CDR2 FQNNGV. Trimming left V 8 bases short and J 4 bases short, with 17 bases between. This CDR3 contains 14 residues. The CDR3 DNA reads as TGTGCCAGCCGTAGGGACTGGGAAGGAGAGACCCAGTACTTC. Its protein is CASRRDWEGETQYF.

This clone was found once. The chain employs TRBV2 and TRBJ1-6; no firm D call. Trimming took 3 bases from V and 11 from J, leaving 11 bases between them. This CDR3 region has 13 residues. Germline CDR1 and CDR2: SNHLY and FYNNEI. Here the CDR3 reads CASSDFGVPPLHF. Written as DNA, the CDR3 is TGTGCCAGCAGTGATTTCGGGGTCCCACCCCTCCACTTT.

V is TRBV7-8 and J is TRBJ1-2, with D perhaps matching TRBD1 (5 bases). In germline, CDR1 is SGHVS, CDR2 FQNEAQ. The CDR3 is made up of 13 amino acids. The ends were cut back, 3 bases at V and 8 bases at J, with 13 bases in the middle. The CDR3 sequence is CASSFVREGGYTF. The DNA for the CDR3 is TGTGCCAGCAGCTTCGTCAGGGAGGGGGGCTACACCTTC.

This rearrangement joins TRBV7-2 to TRBJ1-5; D is possibly TRBD1 (5 bases). This CDR3 is 16 amino acids long. The germline V gene has CDR1 SGHTA and CDR2 FQGNSA. V was cut by 5 bases and J by 2 bases, with 16 bases left in between. CDR3 sequence: CASSPTQGGGNQPQHF. The CDR3 coding sequence is TGTGCCAGCAGCCCCACCCAGGGCGGAGGCAATCAGCCCCAGCATTTT.

The chain combines TRBV6-4 with TRBJ2-7, with 9 bases matching TRBD1. Germline CDR1 is MRHNA and CDR2 is SNTAGT. CDR3 size: 18 residues. J lost 4 bases, V lost 1 base, and 14 bases had no gene match. The CDR3 loop is CASSDCWVQQGARYEQYF. The CDR3 DNA sequence: TGTGCCAGCAGTGACTGTTGGGTCCAACAGGGGGCTAGGTACGAGCAGTACTTC.

The J gene is TRBJ2-2, the V gene TRBV5-5; the match to TRBD1 covers 7 bases. This CDR3 has 14 residues. Germline CDR1 reads SGHKS; CDR2 reads YYEKEE (reference sequence). The V segment lost 5 bases and the J segment 4 bases; nucleotides outside the gene matches: 5. The CDR3 spells CASRVGQLTGELFF. CDR3 nucleotides: TGTGCCAGCAGGGTGGGACAGCTCACCGGGGAGCTGTTTTTT.

The chain has TRBV10-3 and TRBJ2-7, with 9 bases that match TRBD1. The ends lost 6 bases at V and 3 bases at J; junction bases unmatched: 6. Looked up from germline, CDR1 is ENHRY and CDR2 is SYGVKD. CDR3 length: 14 amino acids. DNA for the CDR3: TGTGCCATCAGGCCCGGACAGGGGATCTACGAGCAGTACTTC. This translates into CAIRPGQGIYEQYF.

The chain joins TRBV18 to TRBJ2-7, with D tentatively TRBD1 (5 bases). The germline gives CDR1 KGHSH, CDR2 LQKENI. This CDR3 contains 14 residues. The V end was cut by 3 bases, the J end by 3 bases, with 12 bases between. CDR3 DNA sequence: TGTGCCAGCTCACCCCAGGGTAGTGACTACGAGCAGTACTTC. Amino acid sequence: CASSPQGSDYEQYF.

Written as DNA, the CDR3 is TGTGCCAGCAGCCCTAGCGGTTACGGCGATACGCAGTATTTT. Translation gives CASSPSGYGDTQYF. J is TRBJ2-3 and V is TRBV7-2; the match to TRBD2 covers 7 bases. Germline assignment: CDR1 SGHTA and CDR2 FQGNSA. The CDR3 spans 14 residues. Trimming at V came to 5 bases and at J to 6 bases, leaving 8 bases not matched to a gene.

In this sample, this clone turned up once. The rearrangement uses TRBV7-3 and TRBJ2-1; 10 bases align to TRBD2. The ends lost 5 bases at V and 4 bases at J; junction bases unmatched: 5. The CDR3 extends over 15 amino acids. CDR1 SGHTA and CDR2 FQGTGA come from the germline V gene. CDR3 loop: CASSLSGGSYNEQFF. The DNA of the CDR3 is TGTGCCAGCAGCCTTAGCGGGGGGTCTTACAATGAGCAGTTCTTC.

The chain recombines TRBV2 with TRBJ1-5; 7 bases map to TRBD1. Looked up from germline, CDR1 is SNHLY and CDR2 is FYNNEI. The CDR3 runs to 14 residues. V was clipped by 5 bases and J by 6 bases; unmatched bases: 7. CDR3 DNA sequence: TGTGCCAGCAGTTTACAGGGGTCTTCTCAGCCCCAGCATTTT. It translates to CASSLQGSSQPQHF.

The rearrangement links TRBV9 to TRBJ2-3; possible D gene TRBD2, 7 bases. V lost 4 bases to trimming and J lost 2 bases, with 17 bases between them. Per germline, CDR1 SGDLS and CDR2 YYNGEE. The CDR3 covers 16 residues. CDR3 amino acids: CASSSLGGPHTDTQYF. The CDR3, as DNA: TGTGCCAGCAGCTCCCTCGGGGGGCCTCACACAGATACGCAGTATTTT.

This chain links TRBV7-9 with TRBJ2-7, with D possibly TRBD1 on 6 matching bases. Germline V lookup: CDR1 SEHNR, CDR2 FQNEAQ (reference sequence). The V gene lost 4 bases and the J gene lost 1 base, with 11 bases spanning the gap. The CDR3 has 14 residues. The CDR3 coding sequence is TGTGCCAGCAGCTCGGTGGACAGTTCCTACGAGCAGTACTTC. It is translated as CASSSVDSSYEQYF.

V gene TRBV5-4 combines with J gene TRBJ1-2, with 9 bases lining up with TRBD1. CDR1 is SGHNT and CDR2 is YYREEE in the germline V gene (reference sequence). The J segment lost 0 bases and the V segment lost 0 bases, leaving 9 bases of the junction unmatched. The CDR3 consists of 18 residues. The CDR3 sequence is CASSLAVRDRAPNYGYTF. The DNA for the CDR3 is TGTGCCAGCAGCTTGGCCGTGCGGGACAGGGCCCCTAACTATGGCTACACCTTC.

This sequence joins TRBV7-9 and TRBJ1-6; D gene ambiguous. The germline CDR1 and CDR2 sequences are SEHNR and FQNEAQ (reference sequence). This CDR3 contains 12 residues. The V and J ends lost 7 bases and 10 bases respectively, with 11 bases between them. The CDR3 protein is CASTLGNSPLHF. For the CDR3, the DNA is TGTGCCAGCACCCTCGGGAACTCACCCCTCCACTTT.